This T cell receptor (beta chain) came from a study of T cells in Graves' hyperthyroidism and ophthalmopathy. Study results and caveats: In blood, most of the thyroid clonotypes expanded above 0.001 were also present.

The CDR3 is made up of 15 amino acids. The V gene's germline CDR1 is SGHTA and CDR2 FQGTGA. V trimming: 2 bases; J trimming: 4 bases; junction bases outside the gene matches: 8. Among the patients, aged 18 to 65, hyperthyroidism was newly diagnosed and had lasted under 2 months. Authors of the study amplified TCR beta CDR3 regions from RNA transcripts. The TCR CDR3 was amplified in a first-round RT-PCR using the HTBI primer set. Each CDR3 protein gets one entry after TCRdb re-called the multiplex PCR reads with MiXCR. This table has fewer than 350,000 distinct CDR3 sequences, 12% to 15% appearing once. This clonotype was seen repeatedly, ten times or more. Its antigen remains unidentified.

This sequence joins TRBV7-3 and TRBJ2-7, with TRBD2 matching over 7 bases. The sequence was collected from a woman between 50 and 59 years old with Graves' hyperthyroidism that later progressed to Graves' ophthalmopathy. The sample consisted of blood. The DNA of the CDR3 is TGTGCCAGCAGCTTATGGCAGGGCGGGAGTTACGAGCAGTACTTC. It translates to CASSLWQGGSYEQYF.